The TCR beta chain under discussion was sequenced for a study of blood T cell repertoires in COVID-19. Study-level background: T cells, B-cell-depleted T cells, or PBMCs supplied cDNA or gDNA.

The CDR3 runs 13 residues. Germline V lookup: CDR1 SGHRS, CDR2 YFSETQ. Between the trimmed V and J ends, which lost 7 bases and 1 base, there was a span of 11 bases. Profiling relied on immunoSEQ multiplex PCR, and the TCRdb table lists in-frame clones only, not all of them. This sample has 200,000 to 250,000 clones, with 84% found just once. What was sequenced was PBMCs or T cells enriched from blood (not recorded which). V and J are TRBV5-1 and TRBJ1-1; D is perhaps TRBD1 (6 bases). The clonotype originates from a man in his fifties or sixties who had recovered from COVID-19. The CDR3 spells CASGRTENTEAFF. The CDR3 DNA is TGCGCCAGCGGAAGGACAGAGAACACTGAAGCTTTCTTT.